These 4 T cell receptor beta chains share one sample of origin, sequenced in a study of blood T cells in healthy people across ages. For the second PCR, which ran for about 6 to 11 cycles, a sample-barcoded 5' primer and a J-beta primer mix were used. A single record per CDR3 protein comes from TCRdb applying MiXCR to the 5' RACE reads. The sample holds about 1.8 million distinct CDR3 sequences, around half seen once. Sequencing was done on a sample of blood. These TCRs come from a woman in her thirties or forties in good health.

This chain joins TRBV2 and TRBJ1-1, with TRBD1 matching 7 bases. Germline CDR1 reads SNHLY; CDR2 reads FYNNEI. The CDR3 consists of 11 residues. V shed 10 bases, J shed 11 bases, and the junction held 10 bases outside the gene matches. The CDR3 region has the DNA TGTGCCACCGGGACAGCAGCTTGGGCTTTCTTT. Translation: CATGTAAWAFF.

The chain combines TRBV27 with TRBJ2-3; perhaps TRBD2 as D (7 bases). Germline V gene data show CDR1 as MNHEY and CDR2 as SMNVEV (reference sequence). Trimming took off 4 bases at V and 5 bases at J, with 19 bases between the two ends. This CDR3 contains 16 residues. CDR3 nucleotides: TGTGCCAGCAGTTGGGGGGGGCTCCCTAGGGGAGATACGCAGTATTTT. Translation gives CASSWGGLPRGDTQYF.

The gene calls are TRBV6-1 and TRBJ2-3; 9 nucleotides align to TRBD1. The length of the CDR3 is 18 residues. CDR1 is MNHNS and CDR2 is SASEGT in the germline V gene. V dropped 5 bases and J dropped 6; count of bases not matched to a gene: 18. The CDR3 DNA reads TGTGCCAGCAGTACGCGCCAACCGGACAGGGGTCAGGCCGATACGCAGTATTTT. Translated: CASSTRQPDRGQADTQYF.

The V and J genes are TRBV12-3 or TRBV12-4 and TRBJ2-2; unclear D gene. This CDR3 region has 12 residues. V was cut by 0 bases and J by 8 bases, with 4 bases left in between. The chain's CDR3 is CASSLAKGELFF. DNA of the CDR3: TGTGCCAGCAGTTTAGCTAAAGGGGAGCTGTTTTTT.